A single sample is the source of the 11 T cell receptor beta chains below, sequenced in a study of PD-1 and CTLA-4 blockade in melanoma. The method was immunoSEQ multiplex PCR; TCRdb's version includes in-frame clones alone and lacks a portion of them. The table includes about 21,000 clones, roughly 88% detected once. This material consisted of CD8+ T cells from peripheral blood, taken before anti-PD-1 treatment. The receptor set was obtained from a human donor with melanoma.

V is TRBV24-1 and J is TRBJ2-2; 8 positions agree with TRBD1. V shed 2 bases and J 7 bases; nucleotides not matched to a gene: 8. The CDR3 loop spans 16 amino acids. Germline CDR1 and CDR2: KGHDR and SFDVKD. CDR3 residues: CATSDWGGQGGGELFF. The CDR3 DNA follows: TGTGCCACCAGTGATTGGGGTGGACAGGGCGGCGGGGAGCTGTTTTTT.

The genes are TRBV29-1 and TRBJ2-2; the match to TRBD1 covers 10 bases. The germline gives CDR1 SQVTM, CDR2 ANQGSEA. V was clipped by 7 bases and J by 6 bases; unmatched bases: 2. There are 12 residues in the CDR3. CDR3 sequence (DNA): TGCAGCGGGGGACAGGGGTCCGGGGAGCTGTTTTTT. Amino acid sequence: CSGGQGSGELFF.

This CDR3 is CASSTTEGGNIQYF. For the CDR3, the DNA is TGTGCCAGCAGCACCACCGAAGGGGGAAACATTCAGTACTTC. This chain links TRBV7-9 with TRBJ2-4; TRBD1 might be the D (6 bases). The length of the CDR3 is 14 residues. From germline, CDR1 is SEHNR and CDR2 FQNEAQ (reference sequence). V was pared by 5 bases and J by 6 bases, with 14 bases between.

This clone was seen only once. This sequence joins TRBV5-1 and TRBJ2-7, with D perhaps TRBD2 (5 bases). The CDR3 has 17 amino acids. Trimming took off 4 bases at V and 0 bases at J, with 20 bases between the two ends. Per germline, CDR1 SGHRS and CDR2 YFSETQ. The CDR3 nucleotides read TGCGCCAGCAGCCAGAGCGAGTACAATGGAGGCTCCTACGAGCAGTACTTC. It encodes CASSQSEYNGGSYEQYF. The full variable domain, completed using reference TRBV5-1 and TRBJ2-7, is KAGVTQTPRYLIKTRGQQVTLSCSPISGHRSVSWYQQTPGQGLQFLFEYFSETQRNKGNFPGRFSGRQFSNSRSEMNVSTLELGDSALYLCASSQSEYNGGSYEQYFGPGTRLTVT.

CDR3 amino acids: CASSLAIGRTYGYTF. The CDR3 DNA follows: TGTGCCAGCAGCTTAGCGATTGGCAGAACTTATGGCTACACCTTC. The chain carries TRBV7-8 and TRBJ1-2; D uncertain. V was cut by 0 bases and J by 5 bases, with 13 bases left in between. The CDR3 totals 15 residues. Germline assignment: CDR1 SGHVS and CDR2 FQNEAQ.

The V call is TRBV27, the J call TRBJ1-1; D remains ambiguous. Germline CDR1 and CDR2: MNHEY and SMNVEV (reference sequence). CDR3 length equals 13 residues. Trimming removed 4 bases at V and 1 base at J, with 7 bases between. The chain's CDR3 is CASSSSPNTEAFF. The CDR3 coding sequence is TGTGCCAGCAGTTCGTCACCGAACACTGAAGCTTTCTTT.

This sequence joins TRBV6-2 or TRBV6-3 and TRBJ2-5; tentatively, D is TRBD2 (5 bases). Germline loops: CDR1 MNHEY, CDR2 SVGEGT. With 0 bases removed from V and 3 bases from J, the gap between germline ends came to 8 bases. CDR3 size: 14 residues. CDR3 residues: CASSYSSSEETQYF. DNA for the CDR3: TGTGCCAGCAGTTACTCGAGTAGCGAAGAGACCCAGTACTTC.

V gene TRBV28 combines with J gene TRBJ2-7; D is perhaps TRBD1 or TRBD2 (5 bases each). CDR1 and CDR2 (germline): MDHEN, SYDVKM. The CDR3 is 13 residues long. V was shortened by 3 bases and J by 3 bases, with 9 bases between the two germline ends. The CDR3 nucleotides are TGTGCCAGCAGTTTGAGGGGCGGCTACGAGCAGTACTTC. It specifies CASSLRGGYEQYF.

The rearrangement joins TRBV29-1 to TRBJ1-2; a weak D match, TRBD1 (5 bases). V lost 7 bases and J lost 11, with 17 bases in between. The germline gives CDR1 SQVTM, CDR2 ANQGSEA. CDR3 length: 11 residues. The CDR3 loop is CSAPDGGGYTF. CDR3 sequence (DNA): TGCAGCGCCCCGGACGGCGGGGGGTACACCTTC.

The chain carries TRBV5-6 and TRBJ1-4, with D possibly matching TRBD1 (5 bases). This CDR3 is built from 15 residues. V was trimmed by 4 bases and J by 7 bases, leaving 17 bases between them. Per the germline V gene, CDR1 is SGHDT and CDR2 is YYEEEE. CDR3 residues: CASSAFARGAEKLFF. CDR3 DNA: TGTGCCAGCAGCGCGTTCGCCCGTGGGGCTGAAAAACTGTTTTTT.

This clone has a handful of counts. This chain joins TRBV24-1 and TRBJ2-5; 7 bases line up with TRBD1. The germline gives CDR1 KGHDR, CDR2 SFDVKD. The trim removed 3 bases at V and 2 bases at J, leaving 5 bases unmatched. This CDR3 region has 15 residues. The CDR3 sequence is CATSDVTGVQETQYF. CDR3 nucleotide sequence: TGTGCCACCAGTGATGTTACAGGGGTACAAGAGACCCAGTACTTC.